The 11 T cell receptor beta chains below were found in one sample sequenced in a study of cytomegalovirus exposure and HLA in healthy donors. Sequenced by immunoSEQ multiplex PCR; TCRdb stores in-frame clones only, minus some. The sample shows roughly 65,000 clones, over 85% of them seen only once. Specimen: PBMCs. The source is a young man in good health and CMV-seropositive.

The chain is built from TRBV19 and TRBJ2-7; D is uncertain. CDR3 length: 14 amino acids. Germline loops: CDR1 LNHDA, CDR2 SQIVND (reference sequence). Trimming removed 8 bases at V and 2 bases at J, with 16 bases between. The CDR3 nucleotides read TGTGCCAGTCAAAACACACGAGGAACCTACGAGCAGTACTTC. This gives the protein CASQNTRGTYEQYF. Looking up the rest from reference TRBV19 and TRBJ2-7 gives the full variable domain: DGGITQSPKYLFRKEGQNVTLSCEQNLNHDAMYWYRQDPGQGLRLIYYSQIVNDFQKGDIAEGYSVSREKKESFPLTVTSAQKNPTAFYLCASQNTRGTYEQYFGPGTRLTVT.

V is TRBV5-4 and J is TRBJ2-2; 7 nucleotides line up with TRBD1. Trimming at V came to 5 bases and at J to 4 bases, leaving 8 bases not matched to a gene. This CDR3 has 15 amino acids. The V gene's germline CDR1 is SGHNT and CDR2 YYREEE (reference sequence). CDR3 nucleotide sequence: TGTGCCAGCAGGGAGAGACAGGGTCCCACCGGGGAGCTGTTTTTT. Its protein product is CASRERQGPTGELFF.

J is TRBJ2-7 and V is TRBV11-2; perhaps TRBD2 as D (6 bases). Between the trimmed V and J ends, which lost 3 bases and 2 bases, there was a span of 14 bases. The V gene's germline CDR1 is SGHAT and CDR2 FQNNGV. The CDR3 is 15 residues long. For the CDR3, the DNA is TGTGCCAGCAGCTTCGGGGGATTGAGGACCTACGAGCAGTACTTC. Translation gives CASSFGGLRTYEQYF.

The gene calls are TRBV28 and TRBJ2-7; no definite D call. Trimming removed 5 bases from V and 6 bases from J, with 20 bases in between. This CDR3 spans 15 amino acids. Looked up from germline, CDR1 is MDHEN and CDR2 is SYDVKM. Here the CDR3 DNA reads TGTGCCAGCAGTCCCGTAATTAGCACCTTTTCCGAGCAGTACTTC. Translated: CASSPVISTFSEQYF. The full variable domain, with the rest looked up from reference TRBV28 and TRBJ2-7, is DVKVTQSSRYLVKRTGEKVFLECVQDMDHENMFWYRQDPGLGLRLIYFSYDVKMKEKGDIPEGYSVSREKKERFSLILESASTNQTSMYLCASSPVISTFSEQYFGPGTRLTVT.

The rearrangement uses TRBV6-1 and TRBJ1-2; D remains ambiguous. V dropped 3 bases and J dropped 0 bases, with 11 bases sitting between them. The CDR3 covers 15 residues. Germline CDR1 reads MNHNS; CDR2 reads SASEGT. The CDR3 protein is CASSEGDATNYGYTF. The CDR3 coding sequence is TGTGCCAGCAGTGAGGGCGACGCGACTAACTATGGCTACACCTTC.

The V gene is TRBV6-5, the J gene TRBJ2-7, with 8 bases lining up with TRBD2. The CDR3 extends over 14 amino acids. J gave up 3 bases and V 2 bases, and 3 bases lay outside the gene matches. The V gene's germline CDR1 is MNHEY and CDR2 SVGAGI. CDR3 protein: CASSYSGGGYEQYF. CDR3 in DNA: TGTGCCAGCAGTTACAGCGGGGGCGGCTACGAGCAGTACTTC.

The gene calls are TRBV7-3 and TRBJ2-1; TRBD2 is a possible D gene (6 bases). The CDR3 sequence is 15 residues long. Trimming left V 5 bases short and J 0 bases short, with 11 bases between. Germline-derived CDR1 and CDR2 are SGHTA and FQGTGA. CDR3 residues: CASSTTGSSYNEQFF. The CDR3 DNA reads TGTGCCAGCAGCACTACCGGGAGCTCCTACAATGAGCAGTTCTTC.

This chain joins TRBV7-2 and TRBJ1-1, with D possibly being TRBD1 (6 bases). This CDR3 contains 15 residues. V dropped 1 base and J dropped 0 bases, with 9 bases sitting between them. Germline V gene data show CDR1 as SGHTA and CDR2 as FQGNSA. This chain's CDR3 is CASSLGGLLNTEAFF. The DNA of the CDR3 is TGTGCCAGCAGCTTAGGGGGGCTTTTGAACACTGAAGCTTTCTTT.

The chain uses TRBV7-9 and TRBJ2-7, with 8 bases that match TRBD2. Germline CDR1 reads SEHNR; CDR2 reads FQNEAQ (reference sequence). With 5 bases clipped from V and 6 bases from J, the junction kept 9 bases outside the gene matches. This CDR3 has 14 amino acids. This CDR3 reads CASSGGAGGVEQYF. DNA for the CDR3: TGTGCCAGCAGCGGAGGGGCGGGGGGTGTCGAGCAGTACTTC.

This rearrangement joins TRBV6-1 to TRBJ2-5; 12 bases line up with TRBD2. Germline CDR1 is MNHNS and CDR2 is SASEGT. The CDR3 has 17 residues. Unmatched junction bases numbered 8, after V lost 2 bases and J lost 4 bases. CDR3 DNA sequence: TGTGCCAGCAGTGAACTGAGACTAGCGGGAGTGGGAGAGACCCAGTACTTC. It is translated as CASSELRLAGVGETQYF.

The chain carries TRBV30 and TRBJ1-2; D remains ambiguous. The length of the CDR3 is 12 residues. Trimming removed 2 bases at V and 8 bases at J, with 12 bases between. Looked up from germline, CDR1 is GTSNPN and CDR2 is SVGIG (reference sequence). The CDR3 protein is CAWSRGGSGYTF. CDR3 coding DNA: TGTGCCTGGAGTCGAGGAGGAAGCGGCTACACCTTC.